The rows below give T cell receptor beta chains drawn from one sample of a study of blood T cell repertoires in COVID-19. Sequencing was performed with immunoSEQ multiplex PCR; in TCRdb, only in-frame clones are kept and a portion is missing. The table has over 25,000 clones, roughly 90% seen once; the top ten hold roughly 4%. Sequenced: peripheral blood. Every receptor here comes from a human donor in a cohort sampled during active COVID-19. The conserved cysteine and the conserved F or W are not part of the CDR3 here. Each record gives: V gene, J gene, CDR3 protein.

v_call: TRBV2
j_call: TRBJ2-3
cdr3_aa: ASSEDRASTDTQY

v_call: TRBV3-1/TRBV3-2
j_call: TRBJ2-7
cdr3_aa: ASSQPGQLSYEQY

v_call: TRBV18
j_call: TRBJ2-3
cdr3_aa: ASSPSRGRADTQY

v_call: TRBV3-1/TRBV3-2
j_call: TRBJ2-4
cdr3_aa: ASSQREEGIQY

v_call: TRBV5-1
j_call: TRBJ2-5
cdr3_aa: ASSPGLAGGGGETQY

v_call: TRBV5-1
j_call: TRBJ2-5
cdr3_aa: ASSYRTSGQETQY

v_call: TRBV27
j_call: TRBJ1-3
cdr3_aa: ASSGYQGAGGNTIY

v_call: TRBV9
j_call: TRBJ2-1
cdr3_aa: ASSSQGWGQF

v_call: TRBV15
j_call: TRBJ2-2
cdr3_aa: ATSRAYSMIGELF

v_call: TRBV27
j_call: TRBJ2-3
cdr3_aa: ASSLGAGGRSPTSTDTQY

v_call: TRBV20-1
j_call: TRBJ1-1
cdr3_aa: SASLRRVNTEAF

v_call: TRBV7-2
j_call: TRBJ1-6
cdr3_aa: ASSFGGFNSPLH

v_call: TRBV6-4
j_call: TRBJ1-1
cdr3_aa: ASKGQGIQEAF

v_call: TRBV4-1
j_call: TRBJ2-2
cdr3_aa: ASSQDGLGLRTGELF

v_call: TRBV3-1/TRBV3-2
j_call: TRBJ2-1
cdr3_aa: ASSPGGLLATGEQF

v_call: TRBV5-1
j_call: TRBJ2-3
cdr3_aa: ASSLASLHTDTQY

v_call: TRBV19
j_call: TRBJ2-2
cdr3_aa: ASSIGSVTGELF

v_call: TRBV7-8
j_call: TRBJ2-3
cdr3_aa: ASSFGASGGFSTDTQY

v_call: TRBV15
j_call: TRBJ1-2
cdr3_aa: ATSREGLDYGYT

v_call: TRBV7-3
j_call: TRBJ2-2
cdr3_aa: ASSLTSGGPDTGELF

v_call: TRBV2
j_call: TRBJ2-7
cdr3_aa: ASSVATYEQY

v_call: TRBV15
j_call: TRBJ1-4
cdr3_aa: ATSSGTGATNEKLF

v_call: TRBV11-2
j_call: TRBJ2-7
cdr3_aa: ASSPLGGTGVYEQY

v_call: TRBV19
j_call: TRBJ2-5
cdr3_aa: ASNGASVGETQY

v_call: TRBV9
j_call: TRBJ2-2
cdr3_aa: ASSVGGQNTGELF

v_call: TRBV6-5
j_call: TRBJ1-2
cdr3_aa: ASSWDYSQVYYGYT

v_call: TRBV7-9
j_call: TRBJ1-6
cdr3_aa: ASSLDANSPLH

v_call: TRBV5-1
j_call: TRBJ1-1
cdr3_aa: ASSFTGFGEAF

v_call: TRBV19
j_call: TRBJ2-3
cdr3_aa: ASSGRGQTTDTQY

v_call: TRBV5-6
j_call: TRBJ2-3
cdr3_aa: ASRVIGAEDTQY

v_call: TRBV7-9
j_call: TRBJ1-4
cdr3_aa: ASSYTGTNEKLF

v_call: TRBV3-1/TRBV3-2
j_call: TRBJ2-2
cdr3_aa: ASSHRRNRNTGELF

v_call: TRBV5-4
j_call: TRBJ2-3
cdr3_aa: ASTSFNSGGTDTQY

v_call: TRBV12-3/TRBV12-4
j_call: TRBJ2-1
cdr3_aa: ASTRRGIGEF

v_call: TRBV9
j_call: TRBJ1-4
cdr3_aa: ASSDRDRSNEKLF

v_call: TRBV7-2
j_call: TRBJ2-3
cdr3_aa: ASSFDSGGTTQY

v_call: TRBV11-2
j_call: TRBJ2-1
cdr3_aa: ASSLADPEGTF

v_call: TRBV19
j_call: TRBJ2-2
cdr3_aa: ASSARGTGELF

v_call: TRBV7-9
j_call: TRBJ1-5
cdr3_aa: ASSPEKGGPNQPQH

v_call: TRBV2
j_call: TRBJ1-2
cdr3_aa: ASSEGLVGLYGYT

v_call: TRBV6-6
j_call: TRBJ2-1
cdr3_aa: ASTKSGGSNEQF

v_call: TRBV7-2
j_call: TRBJ1-1
cdr3_aa: ASSTRTGRNTEAF

v_call: TRBV5-1
j_call: TRBJ1-1
cdr3_aa: ASSRHRGQNTEAF

v_call: TRBV10-3
j_call: TRBJ2-7
cdr3_aa: ARREVSYEQY

v_call: TRBV2
j_call: TRBJ2-3
cdr3_aa: ASSYRVSTDTQY

v_call: TRBV21-1
j_call: TRBJ1-2
cdr3_aa: ASSNRQADGYT

v_call: TRBV24-1
j_call: TRBJ1-2
cdr3_aa: ATSDLEQNYGYT

v_call: TRBV4-2
j_call: TRBJ2-3
cdr3_aa: ASSQPSGGAIDTQY

v_call: TRBV9
j_call: TRBJ2-5
cdr3_aa: ASSVVGGAGETQY

v_call: TRBV28
j_call: TRBJ2-6
cdr3_aa: ASSSFGTGYSGANVLT

v_call: TRBV5-6
j_call: TRBJ2-3
cdr3_aa: ASSSKGGGALDTQY